The 3 T cell receptor beta chains below all came from one sample that was sequenced in a study of T cell responses to AZD1222 COVID-19 vaccine. Assay: immunoSEQ multiplex PCR; the TCRdb copy retains only in-frame clones and omits some. The data show fewer than 300,000 clones, over 90% seen once. Source: peripheral blood, taken on day 0 of AZD1222 vaccination. These receptors all come from an adult in good health.

The chain uses TRBV19 and TRBJ1-2; 7 nucleotides align to TRBD1. There are 10 residues in the CDR3. CDR1 and CDR2 (germline): LNHDA, SQIVND (reference sequence). The V segment lost 8 bases and the J segment 8 bases; nucleotides outside the gene matches: 2. This CDR3 reads CASQGDGYTF. The CDR3, as DNA: TGTGCCAGTCAGGGGGACGGCTACACCTTC.

The V gene is TRBV27, the J gene TRBJ2-3; D unresolved. CDR1 MNHEY and CDR2 SMNVEV come from the germline V gene (reference sequence). This CDR3 has 11 amino acids. V was pared by 8 bases and J by 6 bases, with 9 bases between. CDR3 DNA: TGTGCCAGCCGAAACGGGGATACGCAGTATTTT. Protein: CASRNGDTQYF.

The rearrangement links TRBV4-1 to TRBJ1-1, with 8 bases lining up with TRBD1. Germline lookup yields CDR1 MGHRA and CDR2 YSYEKL. Trimming took 2 bases from V and 11 from J; bases not matched to a gene: 13. This CDR3 spans 15 amino acids. CDR3 protein: CASSQRTGSGGSAFF. In DNA form, the CDR3 reads TGCGCCAGCAGCCAAAGGACAGGGAGTGGGGGGAGCGCTTTCTTT.